Shown below are 29 T cell receptor beta chains from a single sample sequenced in a study of T cells in localized non-small cell lung cancer. TCRdb keeps only in-frame clones here, not all; method: immunoSEQ multiplex PCR. The sample has more than 2,500 clones, approximately 20% seen once; the top ten hold 20% to 30%. The input for sequencing was lung tumor tissue, taken before any cancer treatment. The source of these receptors is a male donor at least 60 years old with stage II squamous cell lung carcinoma.

At least ten counts were recorded for this clone. This rearrangement joins TRBV11-3 to TRBJ2-5, with TRBD2 as a possible D gene (6 bases). Trimming removed 3 bases at V and 2 bases at J, with 16 bases between. CDR1 is SGHNT, CDR2 YENEEA, per germline. The CDR3 has 16 residues. CDR3 residues: CASSLYGGENQETQYF. The DNA of the CDR3 is TGTGCCAGCAGCTTGTACGGCGGGGAGAATCAAGAGACCCAGTACTTC. The whole variable domain, filled in from reference TRBV11-3 and TRBJ2-5, reads EAGVVQSPRYKIIEKKQPVAFWCNPISGHNTLYWYLQNLGQGPELLIRYENEEAVDDSQLPKDRFSAERLKGVDSTLKIQPAELGDSAVYLCASSLYGGENQETQYFGPGTRLLVL.

This clone came up many times. The gene calls are TRBV11-3 and TRBJ2-1; D gene uncertain. V was clipped by 2 bases and J by 5 bases, with 10 bases between them. The V gene's germline CDR1 is SGHNT and CDR2 YENEEA. CDR3 length: 14 amino acids. CDR3 protein: CASSLNYQDNEQFF. The CDR3 nucleotides are TGTGCCAGCAGCTTAAATTACCAGGACAATGAGCAGTTCTTC.

This clone was found a few times. The V call is TRBV11-3, the J call TRBJ1-1; no definite D call. Per germline, CDR1 SGHNT and CDR2 YENEEA. Trimming stripped 2 bases from V and 1 base from J, with 17 bases between. This CDR3 has 17 amino acids. In DNA, the CDR3 is TGTGCCAGCAGCTTATCGATTTTAAACAGAAAGAACACTGAAGCTTTCTTT. Translation: CASSLSILNRKNTEAFF.

A few counts support this clone. The V and J genes are TRBV30 and TRBJ2-5; no firm D call. The ends were cut back, 0 bases at V and 1 base at J, with 0 bases in the middle. Germline loops: CDR1 GTSNPN, CDR2 SVGIG (reference sequence). The CDR3 has 11 amino acids. CDR3 sequence (DNA): TGTGCCTGGAGTGTCCAAGAGACCCAGTACTTC. Protein product: CAWSVQETQYF. The full variable domain, rest sourced from reference TRBV30 and TRBJ2-5, is SQTIHQWPATLVQPVGSPLSLECTVEGTSNPNLYWYRQAAGRGLQLLFYSVGIGQISSEVPQNLSASRPQDRQFILSSKKLLLSDSGFYLCAWSVQETQYFGPGTRLLVL.

V and J are TRBV12-5 and TRBJ2-1; no clear D. The CDR3 sequence is 15 residues long. With 0 bases removed from V and 4 bases from J, the gap between germline ends came to 10 bases. In germline, CDR1 is LGHNT, CDR2 FRNRAP. The CDR3 region is CASGLVGNFYNEQFF. The DNA of the CDR3 is TGTGCTAGTGGTTTGGTAGGCAATTTTTACAATGAGCAGTTCTTC. The entire variable domain, with the rest obtained from reference TRBV12-5 and TRBJ2-1, is as follows: DARVTQTPRHKVTEMGQEVTMRCQPILGHNTVFWYRQTMMQGLELLAYFRNRAPLDDSGMPKDRFSAEMPDATLATLKIQPSEPRDSAVYFCASGLVGNFYNEQFFGPGTRLTVL.

This clone was seen more than once but under ten times. The chain employs TRBV29-1 and TRBJ1-1; 8 bases match TRBD1. Germline trimming cut 6 bases from V and 0 bases from J; bases unmatched to any gene: 6. CDR1 and CDR2 (germline): SQVTM, ANQGSEA. The CDR3 contains 14 residues. The CDR3 DNA is TGCAGCGTGGGGACAGGACTTATGAACACTGAAGCTTTCTTT. Protein sequence: CSVGTGLMNTEAFF.

This clone is medium-sized. The chain joins TRBV6-8 to TRBJ2-5, with 12 nucleotides matching TRBD2. The ends lost 5 bases at V and 5 bases at J; junction bases unmatched: 12. The V gene's germline CDR1 is MNHGY and CDR2 SAAAGT. The CDR3 runs 17 residues. The CDR3 protein is CASSLRPSGRAQETQYF. CDR3 coding DNA: TGTGCCAGCAGTCTACGGCCTAGCGGGAGGGCCCAGGAGACCCAGTACTTC.

This clone is labeled medium-sized. The chain links TRBV6-8 to TRBJ2-5; 10 positions match TRBD2. Looked up from germline, CDR1 is MNHGY and CDR2 is SAAAGT. The CDR3 totals 12 residues. The V segment lost 10 bases and the J segment 3 bases; nucleotides outside the gene matches: 2. The CDR3 reads CATTSGKETQYF. In DNA, the CDR3 is TGTGCCACTACTAGCGGGAAAGAGACCCAGTACTTC.

This clone was picked up one time. This chain joins TRBV14 and TRBJ2-1; the D is unclear. There are 12 residues in the CDR3. The ends were cut back, 2 bases at V and 9 bases at J, with 8 bases in the middle. Per germline, CDR1 SGHDN and CDR2 FVKESK. CDR3 residues: CASSQITGEQFF. The CDR3 DNA reads as TGTGCCAGCAGCCAAATTACGGGTGAGCAGTTCTTC.

This clone was counted a few times. V and J are TRBV11-3 and TRBJ2-1; maybe TRBD2 (5 bases). The CDR3 contains 14 residues. V was shortened by 5 bases and J by 0 bases, with 8 bases between the two germline ends. Germline loops: CDR1 SGHNT, CDR2 YENEEA. The CDR3 loop is CASSPGSSYNEQFF. The DNA for the CDR3 is TGTGCCAGCAGCCCGGGAAGCTCCTACAATGAGCAGTTCTTC.

This clone was detected a few times. The gene calls are TRBV11-3 and TRBJ2-2, with 12 bases that match TRBD2. The CDR3 contains 18 residues. The V and J ends lost 3 bases and 3 bases, in that order; junction bases with no gene match: 8. The germline CDR1 and CDR2 sequences are SGHNT and YENEEA. The CDR3 loop reads CASSLRTSGVQDTGELFF. In DNA form, the CDR3 reads TGTGCCAGCAGCTTGAGGACTAGCGGGGTCCAGGACACCGGGGAGCTGTTTTTT. Using reference TRBV11-3 and TRBJ2-2 for the parts outside the CDR3, the full variable domain is EAGVVQSPRYKIIEKKQPVAFWCNPISGHNTLYWYLQNLGQGPELLIRYENEEAVDDSQLPKDRFSAERLKGVDSTLKIQPAELGDSAVYLCASSLRTSGVQDTGELFFGEGSRLTVL.

This clone appeared a few times. The chain joins TRBV9 to TRBJ1-1; unclear D gene. The V gene lost 0 bases and the J gene lost 0 bases, with 6 bases spanning the gap. CDR1 and CDR2 from the germline V gene are SGDLS and YYNGEE. The CDR3 spans 14 residues. CDR3 sequence (DNA): TGTGCCAGCAGCGTAGAGCCAGTGAACACTGAAGCTTTCTTT. Protein product: CASSVEPVNTEAFF.

The sample holds a few counts of this clone. The rearrangement uses TRBV30 and TRBJ1-1; D is undetermined. The V end was cut by 5 bases, the J end by 4 bases, with 8 bases between. CDR3 size: 11 residues. Germline V gene sequence: CDR1 GTSNPN, CDR2 SVGIG (reference sequence). The CDR3 is CAWAGITEAFF. The CDR3 DNA reads as TGTGCCTGGGCCGGAATCACTGAAGCTTTCTTT.

This sequence joins TRBV12-5 and TRBJ2-1, with 10 bases aligning to TRBD2. V trimming: 6 bases; J trimming: 7 bases; junction bases outside the gene matches: 9. The CDR3 consists of 15 residues. Germline CDR1 is LGHNT and CDR2 is FRNRAP. CDR3 loop: CASGSKGTSVNEQFF. DNA of the CDR3: TGTGCTAGTGGCTCAAAAGGGACTAGCGTGAATGAGCAGTTCTTC.

The chain employs TRBV19 and TRBJ2-2; weak D call: TRBD2 (5 bases). The V gene's germline CDR1 is LNHDA and CDR2 SQIVND (reference sequence). Trimming removed 4 bases from V and 1 base from J, with 7 bases in between. This CDR3 spans 14 amino acids. The CDR3 sequence: CASSSGLNTGELFF. The CDR3, as DNA: TGTGCCAGTAGTAGCGGGTTGAACACCGGGGAGCTGTTTTTT.

This clone rates as medium-sized. The chain couples TRBV4-1 to TRBJ1-3; tentative D call: TRBD1 (5 bases). The CDR3 contains 16 residues. Germline CDR1 reads MGHRA; CDR2 reads YSYEKL. V was shortened by 1 base and J by 7 bases, with 17 bases between the two germline ends. CDR3 in amino acids: CASSQGLGQVGNTIYF. In DNA form, the CDR3 reads TGCGCCAGCAGCCAAGGTCTCGGACAAGTGGGGAACACCATATATTTT.

This clone qualifies as large. The V and J genes are TRBV6-8 and TRBJ2-7; 7 bases are shared with TRBD1. V was clipped by 5 bases and J by 4 bases; unmatched bases: 8. Germline assignment: CDR1 MNHGY and CDR2 SAAAGT. CDR3 length equals 14 residues. CDR3: CASSILTGIYEQYF. The CDR3 DNA sequence: TGTGCCAGCAGTATCCTGACAGGGATTTACGAGCAGTACTTC.

This clone was observed a handful of times. The chain joins TRBV11-3 to TRBJ1-3, with D possibly being TRBD1 (5 bases). The ends were cut back, 5 bases at V and 4 bases at J, with 18 bases in the middle. The CDR3 runs 16 residues. CDR1 and CDR2 from the germline V gene are SGHNT and YENEEA. The CDR3 bases are TGTGCCAGCAGCCAAGGGGTTCGAGTTACCGGAAACACCATATATTTT. Residues: CASSQGVRVTGNTIYF.

The CDR3 nucleotides read TGTGCCACCAGCAGAGATCAAGCGTCACAGGGGAATCAGCCCCAGCATTTT. It is translated as CATSRDQASQGNQPQHF. V gene TRBV15 combines with J gene TRBJ1-5; 7 bases map to TRBD1. The CDR3 extends over 17 amino acids. With 0 bases clipped from V and 4 bases from J, the junction kept 9 bases outside the gene matches. Germline assignment: CDR1 LNHNV and CDR2 YYDKDF (reference sequence).

V and J are TRBV29-1 and TRBJ2-7, with TRBD1 as a possible D gene (5 bases). Trimming removed 5 bases at V and 2 bases at J, with 13 bases between. Per the germline V gene, CDR1 is SQVTM and CDR2 is ANQGSEA. CDR3 length: 13 residues. In DNA form, the CDR3 reads TGCAGCGTTACACACAGGCCAACCTACGAGCAGTACTTC. It encodes CSVTHRPTYEQYF.

The chain links TRBV9 to TRBJ1-1; D unresolved. V was cut by 0 bases and J by 0 bases, with 3 bases left in between. Germline-derived CDR1 and CDR2 are SGDLS and YYNGEE. This CDR3 region has 13 residues. This CDR3 reads CASSVAVNTEAFF. CDR3 DNA sequence: TGTGCCAGCAGCGTAGCAGTGAACACTGAAGCTTTCTTT.

This clone was found a few times. The rearrangement links TRBV6-1 to TRBJ1-5, with unresolved D. CDR1 is MNHNS and CDR2 is SASEGT in the germline V gene. The CDR3 length is 13 residues. V was clipped by 1 base and J by 7 bases, with 8 bases between them. CDR3 sequence: CASSEGVGQPQHF. Written as DNA, the CDR3 is TGTGCCAGCAGTGAAGGGGTCGGACAGCCCCAGCATTTT.

The chain carries TRBV11-3 and TRBJ1-2; TRBD1 aligns across 7 bases. Germline loops: CDR1 SGHNT, CDR2 YENEEA. V was pared by 7 bases and J by 5 bases, with 13 bases of the junction left unmatched. The CDR3 sequence is 15 residues long. The CDR3 loop is CASILAGGAYYGYTF. The CDR3, as DNA: TGTGCCAGCATCCTGGCAGGGGGAGCTTATTATGGCTACACCTTC. The variable domain in full, completed from reference TRBV11-3 and TRBJ1-2, reads EAGVVQSPRYKIIEKKQPVAFWCNPISGHNTLYWYLQNLGQGPELLIRYENEEAVDDSQLPKDRFSAERLKGVDSTLKIQPAELGDSAVYLCASILAGGAYYGYTFGSGTRLTVV.

The gene calls are TRBV11-3 and TRBJ2-3; no clear D gene. V was clipped by 1 base and J by 0 bases, with 8 bases between them. Germline loops: CDR1 SGHNT, CDR2 YENEEA. CDR3 length: 15 amino acids. The CDR3 DNA reads as TGTGCCAGCAGCTTAGGGGGATCTAGCACAGATACGCAGTATTTT. Translated: CASSLGGSSTDTQYF.

This clone is termed medium-sized. The chain has TRBV11-3 and TRBJ2-2; D tentatively fits TRBD1 or TRBD2 (6 bases each). The CDR3 consists of 15 residues. Between the trimmed V and J ends, which lost 5 bases and 4 bases, there was a span of 14 bases. The germline gives CDR1 SGHNT, CDR2 YENEEA. The CDR3 here is CASSLSGAGTGELFF. The CDR3 nucleotides read TGTGCCAGCAGCCTATCGGGGGCGGGCACCGGGGAGCTGTTTTTT.

This chain uses TRBV5-1 with TRBJ1-3, with D possibly being TRBD1 (5 bases). This CDR3 contains 15 residues. Germline V gives CDR1 SGHRS, CDR2 YFSETQ. Trimming took 0 bases from V and 3 from J, leaving 10 bases between them. Here the CDR3 reads CASSLGRGFGNTIYF. CDR3 in DNA: TGCGCCAGCAGCTTGGGGCGGGGGTTTGGAAACACCATATATTTT.

The V call is TRBV11-3, the J call TRBJ1-5, with 9 positions matching TRBD1. The CDR3 contains 17 residues. Germline V gene lookup returns CDR1 SGHNT and CDR2 YENEEA. V shed 5 bases and J 6 bases; nucleotides not matched to a gene: 14. The CDR3 is CASSAYGTGRVSQPQHF. In DNA, the CDR3 is TGTGCCAGCAGCGCATATGGGACAGGGAGGGTGAGTCAGCCCCAGCATTTT. Full variable domain (remainder filled in from reference TRBV11-3 and TRBJ1-5): EAGVVQSPRYKIIEKKQPVAFWCNPISGHNTLYWYLQNLGQGPELLIRYENEEAVDDSQLPKDRFSAERLKGVDSTLKIQPAELGDSAVYLCASSAYGTGRVSQPQHFGDGTRLSIL.

This clone has more than one count but fewer than ten. The chain links TRBV6-8 to TRBJ1-4, with D possibly being TRBD1 (5 bases). V lost 6 bases and J 5 bases, leaving 16 bases between the germline ends. The CDR3 contains 15 residues. Germline loops: CDR1 MNHGY, CDR2 SAAAGT. The CDR3 is CASSPQWGGNEKLFF. The CDR3, as DNA: TGTGCCAGCAGCCCTCAGTGGGGGGGAAATGAAAAACTGTTTTTT.

The chain uses TRBV11-3 and TRBJ2-5, with 7 bases lining up with TRBD2. This CDR3 has 14 residues. V was pared by 6 bases and J by 2 bases, with 6 bases of the junction left unmatched. The V gene's germline CDR1 is SGHNT and CDR2 YENEEA. The CDR3 DNA is TGTGCCAGCAGGTGGGGGGGAGATCAAGAGACCCAGTACTTC. Translation gives CASRWGGDQETQYF.